Listed here are 14 T cell receptor beta chains from one sample, sequenced in a study of neoadjuvant anti-PD-1 for oral cavity cancer. Measured with immunoSEQ multiplex PCR; TCRdb has only the in-frame clones, and not every one. The profile shows 70,000 to 95,000 clones, about 84% of them singletons. Material: PBMCs, obtained before nivolumab (anti-PD-1) treatment. The receptors derive from a person between 35 and 79 years old with oral cavity squamous cell carcinoma.

The V gene is TRBV10-2, the J gene TRBJ1-4; 7 nucleotides agree with TRBD1. The CDR3 spans 15 residues. Germline values: CDR1 WSHSY, CDR2 SAAADI. The V and J ends lost 8 bases and 4 bases, in that order; junction bases with no gene match: 10. Here the CDR3 reads CASQNPAGGNEKLFF. The CDR3 DNA follows: TGCGCCAGCCAAAATCCAGCAGGGGGTAATGAAAAACTGTTTTTT.

The chain has TRBV6-1 and TRBJ2-3, with 8 bases identical to TRBD1. The germline gives CDR1 MNHNS, CDR2 SASEGT. The CDR3 runs 15 residues. With V trimmed by 1 base and J by 2 bases, 2 bases remained unmatched. This CDR3 reads CASSEGTGNTDTQYF. CDR3 DNA sequence: TGTGCCAGCAGTGAAGGGACAGGGAACACAGATACGCAGTATTTT.

This clone is medium-sized within its sample. The chain joins TRBV19 to TRBJ1-5; possible D gene TRBD1, 6 bases. CDR1 and CDR2 from the germline V gene are LNHDA and SQIVND (reference sequence). V lost 8 bases and J lost 0, with 14 bases in between. This CDR3 is 15 amino acids long. The CDR3 DNA sequence: TGTGCCAGTCCCACCTGGGGGCATAGCAATCAGCCCCAGCATTTT. Protein product: CASPTWGHSNQPQHF.

The chain couples TRBV6-1 to TRBJ2-6; D is unclear. Per the germline V gene, CDR1 is MNHNS and CDR2 is SASEGT. V gave up 7 bases and J gave up 0 bases, with 7 bases separating them. The CDR3 sequence is 14 residues long. As DNA, the CDR3 is TGTGCCAGCACTGTTCTCTCTGGGGCCAACGTCCTGACTTTC. Protein product: CASTVLSGANVLTF.

This chain's CDR3 is CASSPRTAPGTDTQYF. For the CDR3, the DNA is TGTGCCAGCAGCCCCCGGACTGCCCCAGGCACAGATACGCAGTATTTT. The chain couples TRBV9 to TRBJ2-3; a weak D match, TRBD2 (5 bases). The germline CDR1 and CDR2 sequences are SGDLS and YYNGEE. The CDR3 length is 16 residues. V shed 4 bases and J shed 1 base, with 16 bases lying between them.

The chain recombines TRBV5-6 with TRBJ1-1; TRBD1 aligns across 8 bases. The CDR3 consists of 15 residues. V gave up 4 bases and J gave up 10 bases; unmatched junction bases: 15. CDR1 and CDR2 (germline): SGHDT, YYEEEE. The CDR3 is CASSPGGQGAFGAFF. The CDR3 nucleotides are TGTGCCAGCAGCCCGGGGGGCCAGGGGGCTTTCGGAGCTTTCTTT.

The gene calls are TRBV9 and TRBJ1-2, with unresolved D. The V and J ends lost 0 bases and 4 bases respectively, with 13 bases between them. This CDR3 has 15 residues. Germline V gives CDR1 SGDLS, CDR2 YYNGEE. CDR3 sequence (DNA): TGTGCCAGCAGCGTAGGGTGGCTCCAAGGCTATGGCTACACCTTC. Translation gives CASSVGWLQGYGYTF.

This clone appeared a few times. J is TRBJ2-3 and V is TRBV5-4, with TRBD2 matching over 11 bases. V gave up 4 bases and J gave up 6 bases; unmatched junction bases: 7. CDR1 SGHNT and CDR2 YYREEE come from the germline V gene (reference sequence). The CDR3 is made up of 15 amino acids. The CDR3 protein is CASSGGSSGGDTQYF. The CDR3 coding sequence is TGTGCCAGCAGCGGTGGTTCTAGCGGGGGGGATACGCAGTATTTT.

The chain couples TRBV7-8 to TRBJ2-5, with TRBD2 matching 11 bases. Germline CDR1 and CDR2: SGHVS and FQNEAQ. The CDR3 is 19 amino acids. The V segment lost 0 bases and the J segment 4 bases; nucleotides outside the gene matches: 13. The CDR3 spells CASSLAGPSGRRRGETQYF. Here the CDR3 DNA reads TGTGCCAGCAGCTTAGCGGGGCCTAGCGGGAGGCGACGTGGAGAGACCCAGTACTTC.

The chain carries TRBV11-2 and TRBJ2-1; tentatively, D is TRBD2 (5 bases). This CDR3 has 17 residues. Germline V CDR1 and CDR2: SGHAT, FQNNGV. Trimming took off 4 bases at V and 0 bases at J, with 16 bases between the two ends. CDR3 DNA: TGTGCCAGCAGCTCCCCTTACGCGGGTGCCTCCTACAATGAGCAGTTCTTC. Translation: CASSSPYAGASYNEQFF.

The chain is built from TRBV4-1 and TRBJ1-5; D unresolved. Trimming took off 0 bases at V and 7 bases at J, with 13 bases between the two ends. Germline loops: CDR1 MGHRA, CDR2 YSYEKL. This CDR3 spans 15 amino acids. The CDR3 coding sequence is TGCGCCAGCAGCCAAGAAGGAAGCCAGTTGCAGCCCCAGCATTTT. This codes for CASSQEGSQLQPQHF.

The chain is built from TRBV18 and TRBJ1-5; a possible D gene is TRBD1 (5 bases). Germline CDR1 KGHSH, CDR2 LQKENI. V was cut by 3 bases and J by 4 bases, with 10 bases left in between. The length of the CDR3 is 14 residues. CDR3 DNA sequence: TGTGCCAGCTCACCTCAGGGAAATAATCAGCCCCAGCATTTT. The encoded protein is CASSPQGNNQPQHF.

This sequence joins TRBV25-1 and TRBJ1-4; 7 bases fit TRBD1. CDR3 length: 12 residues. V lost 5 bases, J lost 11 bases, and 5 bases stayed unmatched. In germline, CDR1 is MGHDK, CDR2 SYGVNS. Here the CDR3 reads CASSQGGRKLFF. CDR3 DNA: TGTGCCAGCAGTCAGGGGGGAAGGAAACTGTTTTTT.

The J gene is TRBJ2-5, the V gene TRBV29-1; D might be TRBD1 or TRBD2, each matching 5 bases. There are 15 residues in the CDR3. V lost 0 bases and J 5 bases, leaving 16 bases between the germline ends. Germline values: CDR1 SQVTM, CDR2 ANQGSEA. The chain's CDR3 is CSVEDLGEHGETQYF. Here the CDR3 DNA reads TGCAGCGTTGAAGATCTGGGGGAGCACGGGGAGACCCAGTACTTC.